The clone carrying this T cell receptor (beta chain) was picked up a small number of times. Its antigen is not known. This sample is drawn from a study of cytomegalovirus exposure and HLA in healthy donors. Findings and limits, study-wide: In a later analysis, TCR beta V- and J-gene trimming was associated with a missense DCLRE1C variant.

The PCR employed 60 Vbeta primers together with 13 Jbeta primers. Profiled with immunoSEQ multiplex PCR; TCRdb holds only in-frame clones, not every one. The repertoire holds over 150,000 clones, with about 75% as singletons. Material: PBMCs. The clonotype was recovered from a male donor in good health and CMV-seronegative.

CDR3 region: CASSPVGSAAYEQYF. The CDR3 bases are TGCGCCAGCAGCCCGGTAGGTAGCGCCGCCTACGAGCAGTACTTC. This chain links TRBV5-1 with TRBJ2-7, with D perhaps TRBD2 (5 bases). This CDR3 region has 15 residues. CDR1 SGHRS and CDR2 YFSETQ come from the germline V gene. V was trimmed by 4 bases and J by 2 bases, leaving 16 bases between them.